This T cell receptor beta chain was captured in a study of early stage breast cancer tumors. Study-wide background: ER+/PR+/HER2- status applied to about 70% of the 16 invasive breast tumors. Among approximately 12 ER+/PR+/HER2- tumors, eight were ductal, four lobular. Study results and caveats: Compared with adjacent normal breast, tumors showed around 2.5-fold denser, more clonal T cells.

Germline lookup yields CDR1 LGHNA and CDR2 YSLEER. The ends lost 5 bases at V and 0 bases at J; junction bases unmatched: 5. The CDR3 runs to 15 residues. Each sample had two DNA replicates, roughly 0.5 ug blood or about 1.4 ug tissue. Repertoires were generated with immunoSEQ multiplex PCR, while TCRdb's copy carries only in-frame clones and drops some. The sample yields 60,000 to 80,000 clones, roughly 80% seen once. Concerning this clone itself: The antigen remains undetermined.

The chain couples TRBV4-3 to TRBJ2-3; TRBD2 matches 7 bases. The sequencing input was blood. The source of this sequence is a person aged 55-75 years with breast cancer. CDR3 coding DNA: TGCGCCAGCAGCGAGGGGACTATCAGCACAGATACGCAGTATTTT. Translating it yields CASSEGTISTDTQYF.